One and the same sample provided the 21 T cell receptor beta chains below, sequenced in a study of cytomegalovirus exposure and HLA in healthy donors. It was with 60 Vbeta and 13 Jbeta primers that the PCR ran. Clones were read by immunoSEQ multiplex PCR, and TCRdb kept only the in-frame ones, dropping some. Recorded for this sample: 70,000 to 90,000 clones. Sequencing used PBMCs. These receptors came from a man aged 18-30 years in good health and CMV-seropositive.

The chain uses TRBV5-4 and TRBJ1-3; tentative D call: TRBD1 (5 bases). The V gene's germline CDR1 is SGHNT and CDR2 YYREEE (reference sequence). The CDR3 is made up of 15 amino acids. The germline V and J ends were trimmed by 3 bases and 1 base, with 11 bases remaining between them. The CDR3 DNA sequence: TGTGCCAGCAGCTCCTGGGACTTATCTGGAAACACCATATATTTT. Translating it yields CASSSWDLSGNTIYF.

This sequence joins TRBV4-1 and TRBJ2-1; 7 bases line up with TRBD2. The CDR3 length is 14 residues. The V gene's germline CDR1 is MGHRA and CDR2 YSYEKL. Trimming took 1 base from V and 12 from J; bases not matched to a gene: 9. Written as DNA, the CDR3 is TGCGCCAGCAGCCAAGCCTTATCTAGCGGTGGGCAGTTCTTC. This encodes CASSQALSSGGQFF.

CDR3 region: CASSLVGGLHYEQYF. CDR3 in DNA: TGCGCCAGCAGCTTGGTTGGGGGCCTGCACTACGAGCAGTACTTC. The rearrangement uses TRBV5-1 and TRBJ2-7; possible D gene TRBD1, 6 bases. The germline CDR1 and CDR2 sequences are SGHRS and YFSETQ. V was cut by 0 bases and J by 3 bases, with 13 bases left in between. CDR3 size: 15 residues.

The CDR3: CASSRRQGAGNTEAFF. Here the CDR3 DNA reads TGTGCCAGCAGTCGACGACAGGGGGCAGGTAACACTGAAGCTTTCTTT. The rearrangement uses TRBV5-4 and TRBJ1-1; TRBD1 agrees at 10 bases. Germline loops: CDR1 SGHNT, CDR2 YYREEE (reference sequence). The CDR3 spans 16 residues. V shed 5 bases and J 2 bases; nucleotides not matched to a gene: 9. Using reference TRBV5-4 and TRBJ1-1 for the parts outside the CDR3, the full variable domain is ETGVTQSPTHLIKTRGQQVTLRCSSQSGHNTVSWYQQALGQGPQFIFQYYREEENGRGNFPPRFSGLQFPNYSSELNVNALELDDSALYLCASSRRQGAGNTEAFFGQGTRLTVV.

V gene TRBV30 combines with J gene TRBJ1-2; D call uncertain. CDR3 size: 13 residues. The V gene's germline CDR1 is GTSNPN and CDR2 SVGIG (reference sequence). The V end was cut by 3 bases, the J end by 4 bases, with 12 bases between. In DNA form, the CDR3 reads TGTGCCTGGAGCCAGGCGGCGGGCTATGGCTACACCTTC. Its translation is CAWSQAAGYGYTF.

The V and J genes are TRBV6-1 and TRBJ2-6, with a tentative D call TRBD2 (6 bases). Germline CDR1 is MNHNS and CDR2 is SASEGT. This CDR3 has 15 residues. Trimming took off 7 bases at V and 1 base at J, with 11 bases between the two ends. The CDR3 DNA is TGTGCCAGCACCGCTCGGGGGTCTGGGGCCAACGTCCTGACTTTC. It translates to CASTARGSGANVLTF.

The V gene is TRBV2, the J gene TRBJ2-2, with a weak D call TRBD1 (5 bases). This CDR3 spans 11 amino acids. V gave up 10 bases and J gave up 5 bases, with 8 bases separating them. Per germline, CDR1 SNHLY and CDR2 FYNNEI. CDR3 residues: CATQGTGELFF. The CDR3 DNA follows: TGTGCCACCCAGGGTACCGGGGAGCTGTTTTTT.

The V gene is TRBV15, the J gene TRBJ1-1; tentative D call: TRBD1 (6 bases). The CDR3 covers 16 residues. The V end lost 3 bases, the J end lost 0 bases, and 14 bases lay between the germline ends. CDR1 LNHNV and CDR2 YYDKDF come from the germline V gene (reference sequence). CDR3 protein: CATSRTRGGLNTEAFF. The CDR3 coding sequence is TGTGCCACCAGCAGGACCCGGGGGGGGCTGAACACTGAAGCTTTCTTT.

The rearrangement links TRBV7-8 to TRBJ2-7; D remains unclear. V was clipped by 0 bases and J by 6 bases, with 3 bases between them. Germline V gene lookup returns CDR1 SGHVS and CDR2 FQNEAQ. The CDR3 is made up of 11 amino acids. DNA for the CDR3: TGTGCCAGCAGCTTAGCAGCCGAGCAGTACTTC. Its protein product is CASSLAAEQYF.

V usage is TRBV19 and J usage is TRBJ2-1, with 12 bases aligning to TRBD2. V lost 0 bases, J lost 8 bases, and 2 bases stayed unmatched. Germline CDR1 and CDR2: LNHDA and SQIVND (reference sequence). This CDR3 is built from 15 residues. CDR3 bases: TGTGCCAGTAGTATAGAGACTAGCGGGAGTTATGAGCAGTTCTTC. Translation gives CASSIETSGSYEQFF. The full variable domain, in which reference TRBV19 and TRBJ2-1 provide the parts outside the CDR3, is DGGITQSPKYLFRKEGQNVTLSCEQNLNHDAMYWYRQDPGQGLRLIYYSQIVNDFQKGDIAEGYSVSREKKESFPLTVTSAQKNPTAFYLCASSIETSGSYEQFFGPGTRLTVL.

The rearrangement uses TRBV6-4 and TRBJ2-3; 7 bases line up with TRBD1. V was pared by 5 bases and J by 5 bases, with 1 base of the junction left unmatched. The germline V gene has CDR1 MRHNA and CDR2 SNTAGT. The CDR3 consists of 12 residues. Here the CDR3 DNA reads TGTGCCAGCAGTACAGGGGAAGATACGCAGTATTTT. Translating gives CASSTGEDTQYF.

This chain uses TRBV29-1 with TRBJ1-6; the match to TRBD1 covers 7 bases. Germline V gives CDR1 SQVTM, CDR2 ANQGSEA. This CDR3 is built from 13 residues. Unmatched junction bases numbered 4, after V lost 6 bases and J lost 5 bases. The CDR3 is CSVGTDNNSPLHF. As DNA, the CDR3 is TGCAGCGTCGGGACAGATAATAATTCACCCCTCCACTTT.

V gene TRBV9 combines with J gene TRBJ1-1; D is perhaps TRBD1 (6 bases). V lost 1 base, J lost 2 bases, and 15 bases lay in between. Germline CDR1 is SGDLS and CDR2 is YYNGEE. The CDR3 runs to 16 residues. The chain's CDR3 is CASSVRGRGPNTEAFF. CDR3 coding DNA: TGTGCCAGCAGCGTAAGGGGGAGGGGACCAAACACTGAAGCTTTCTTT.

V gene TRBV5-1 combines with J gene TRBJ1-4, with D hard to call. This CDR3 has 13 amino acids. Trimming stripped 4 bases from V and 8 bases from J, with 12 bases between. Germline loops: CDR1 SGHRS, CDR2 YFSETQ. The CDR3 sequence is CASSDTGGEKLFF. DNA for the CDR3: TGCGCCAGCAGCGACACGGGCGGGGAAAAACTGTTTTTT.

The rearrangement joins TRBV29-1 to TRBJ1-2, with 11 bases fitting TRBD1. J gave up 0 bases and V 4 bases, and 13 bases lay outside the gene matches. The CDR3 is made up of 18 amino acids. Germline V gives CDR1 SQVTM, CDR2 ANQGSEA. CDR3 sequence (DNA): TGCAGCGTTGCTAGCCCGGACAGGGGGCCCCTATCTAACTATGGCTACACCTTC. Residues: CSVASPDRGPLSNYGYTF.

This chain connects TRBV11-1 to TRBJ2-7; possible D gene TRBD2, 7 bases. V shed 0 bases and J shed 2 bases, with 14 bases lying between them. The CDR3 is made up of 16 amino acids. Germline-derived CDR1 and CDR2 are SGHAT and FQDESV (reference sequence). The CDR3 here is CASSLAGASGTYEQYF. Here the CDR3 DNA reads TGTGCCAGCAGCTTAGCGGGGGCTAGCGGTACCTACGAGCAGTACTTC.

This chain uses TRBV5-1 with TRBJ2-1; 8 nucleotides line up with TRBD1. Germline V gene data show CDR1 as SGHRS and CDR2 as YFSETQ. The length of the CDR3 is 14 residues. V shed 3 bases, J shed 7 bases, and the junction held 6 bases outside the gene matches. CDR3 sequence: CASSSLQGENEQFF. The CDR3 DNA is TGCGCCAGCAGCTCTCTACAGGGGGAGAATGAGCAGTTCTTC. The full variable domain, completed using reference TRBV5-1 and TRBJ2-1, is KAGVTQTPRYLIKTRGQQVTLSCSPISGHRSVSWYQQTPGQGLQFLFEYFSETQRNKGNFPGRFSGRQFSNSRSEMNVSTLELGDSALYLCASSSLQGENEQFFGPGTRLTVL.

The gene calls are TRBV14 and TRBJ2-1; 7 bases are a match to TRBD2. This CDR3 is 17 amino acids long. Germline V gene sequence: CDR1 SGHDN, CDR2 FVKESK. V dropped 6 bases and J dropped 5; count of bases not matched to a gene: 16. The CDR3: CASRGRTGGASHNEQFF. CDR3 in DNA: TGTGCCAGCAGGGGAAGAACGGGAGGAGCGTCCCACAATGAGCAGTTCTTC.

V gene TRBV5-1 combines with J gene TRBJ1-3; perhaps TRBD1 as D (5 bases). V was shortened by 0 bases and J by 3 bases, with 13 bases between the two germline ends. CDR1 SGHRS and CDR2 YFSETQ come from the germline V gene. The CDR3 covers 16 residues. The CDR3 bases are TGCGCCAGCAGCTTGGCCGGGCAGGGCTATGGAAACACCATATATTTT. Residues: CASSLAGQGYGNTIYF.

Frequency places this clone as medium-sized. V and J are TRBV10-3 and TRBJ2-6; 11 nucleotides match TRBD2. With 11 bases clipped from V and 4 bases from J, the junction kept 4 bases outside the gene matches. Germline V CDR1 and CDR2: ENHRY, SYGVKD. The CDR3 is 14 residues long. The CDR3 loop is CALGLADGANVLTF. CDR3 coding DNA: TGTGCCCTGGGACTAGCGGACGGGGCCAACGTCCTGACTTTC.

Comment on this clone: The same CDR3 is also encoded by other DNA sequences in this sample. This chain joins TRBV28 and TRBJ2-5, with D perhaps matching TRBD2 (6 bases). The V end was cut by 7 bases, the J end by 2 bases, with 14 bases between. CDR3 length equals 14 residues. Germline-derived CDR1 and CDR2 are MDHEN and SYDVKM. The CDR3 is CASIPRGQQETQYF. In DNA, the CDR3 is TGTGCCAGCATCCCGCGGGGCCAGCAAGAGACCCAGTACTTC.